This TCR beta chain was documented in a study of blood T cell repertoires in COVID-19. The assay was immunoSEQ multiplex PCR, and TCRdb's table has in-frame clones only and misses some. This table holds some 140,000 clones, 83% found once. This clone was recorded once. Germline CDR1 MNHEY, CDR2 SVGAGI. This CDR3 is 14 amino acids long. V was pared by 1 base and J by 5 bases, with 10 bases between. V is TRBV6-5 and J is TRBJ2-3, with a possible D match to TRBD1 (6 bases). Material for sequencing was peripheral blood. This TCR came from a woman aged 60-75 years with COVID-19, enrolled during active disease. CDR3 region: CASSYYPGQDTQYF. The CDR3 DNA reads TGTGCCAGCAGTTACTATCCGGGACAAGATACGCAGTATTTT.